The rows below give T cell receptor beta chains drawn from one sample of a study of T cell changes during pregnancy in multiple sclerosis. Clones were read by immunoSEQ multiplex PCR, and TCRdb kept only the in-frame ones, dropping some. The profile shows approximately 32,000 clones, around nine tenths of them singletons. Sequenced material: peripheral blood, taken in the third trimester of pregnancy. The receptors shown here come from a female donor in good health, enrolled as a control in a pregnancy study. CDR3s include the opening cysteine and the closing phenylalanine or tryptophan. The order of the fields is clone size, J gene, V gene, D gene, CDR3 protein, CDR3 DNA. The D gene is left open where the match is weak. Clone size is given for some rows only: seen once, a few or many times, or a class if the clone is expanded.

clone size: .; J gene: TRBJ2-5; V gene: TRBV19; D gene: TRBD1; CDR3 protein: CASTGGQGRGRQETQYF; CDR3 DNA: TGTGCCAGTACCGGGGGACAGGGGCGAGGTCGCCAAGAGACCCAGTACTTC
clone size: few; J gene: TRBJ2-3; V gene: TRBV6-4; D gene: .; CDR3 protein: CASSTEATDTQYF; CDR3 DNA: TGTGCCAGCAGTACCGAGGCCACAGATACGCAGTATTTT
clone size: .; J gene: TRBJ1-2; V gene: TRBV30; D gene: .; CDR3 protein: CAWSTGLSGYTF; CDR3 DNA: TGTGCCTGGAGTACTGGACTTTCCGGCTACACCTTC
clone size: .; J gene: TRBJ2-3; V gene: TRBV27; D gene: TRBD1; CDR3 protein: CASSLQGAQVTDTQYF; CDR3 DNA: TGTGCCAGCAGTTTACAGGGGGCGCAGGTCACAGATACGCAGTATTTT
clone size: .; J gene: TRBJ2-5; V gene: TRBV18; D gene: TRBD2; CDR3 protein: CASSPRLAGSYVETQYF; CDR3 DNA: TGTGCCAGCTCACCACGACTAGCGGGGTCCTATGTAGAGACCCAGTACTTC
clone size: .; J gene: TRBJ1-6; V gene: TRBV30; D gene: TRBD1; CDR3 protein: CAWSPGQGDSPLHF; CDR3 DNA: TGTGCCTGGAGTCCGGGACAGGGTGATTCACCCCTCCACTTT
clone size: .; J gene: TRBJ2-1; V gene: TRBV9; D gene: TRBD2; CDR3 protein: CASSEAGGPEEQFF; CDR3 DNA: TGTGCCAGCAGCGAGGCGGGAGGGCCGGAAGAGCAGTTCTTC
clone size: .; J gene: TRBJ2-7; V gene: TRBV7-2; D gene: .; CDR3 protein: CASSLRFSHEQYF; CDR3 DNA: TGTGCCAGCAGCTTGAGGTTCTCCCACGAGCAGTACTTC
clone size: medium-sized; J gene: TRBJ2-7; V gene: TRBV6-1; D gene: TRBD1; CDR3 protein: CASSEGDSSYEQYF; CDR3 DNA: TGTGCCAGCAGTGAGGGGGACAGCTCCTACGAGCAGTACTTC
clone size: .; J gene: TRBJ2-7; V gene: TRBV27; D gene: TRBD2; CDR3 protein: CASSFPTSGPTYEQYF; CDR3 DNA: TGTGCCAGCAGTTTCCCTACTAGCGGGCCTACCTACGAGCAGTACTTC
clone size: .; J gene: TRBJ2-1; V gene: TRBV5-1; D gene: TRBD2; CDR3 protein: CASSERGGLAGINEQFF; CDR3 DNA: TGCGCCAGCAGCGAGAGGGGGGGACTAGCGGGGATCAATGAGCAGTTCTTC
clone size: .; J gene: TRBJ2-5; V gene: TRBV10-3; D gene: .; CDR3 protein: CAISESRGAVQETQYF; CDR3 DNA: TGTGCCATCAGTGAATCCCGGGGGGCCGTCCAAGAGACCCAGTACTTC
clone size: .; J gene: TRBJ2-5; V gene: TRBV2; D gene: .; CDR3 protein: CASKVGRETQYF; CDR3 DNA: TGTGCCAGCAAGGTGGGCCGGGAGACCCAGTACTTC
clone size: .; J gene: TRBJ1-1; V gene: TRBV7-2; D gene: .; CDR3 protein: CASSIWTARVGNTEAFF; CDR3 DNA: TGTGCCAGCAGTATCTGGACAGCTAGGGTCGGGAACACTGAAGCTTTCTTT
clone size: .; J gene: TRBJ2-1; V gene: TRBV11-3; D gene: .; CDR3 protein: CASSPRSYNEQFF; CDR3 DNA: TGTGCCAGCAGCCCCCGCTCCTACAATGAGCAGTTCTTC
clone size: .; J gene: TRBJ2-2; V gene: TRBV27; D gene: TRBD1; CDR3 protein: CASSPRPGTGTGTGELFF; CDR3 DNA: TGTGCCAGCTCCCCCCGCCCCGGGACAGGGACCGGCACCGGGGAGCTGTTTTTT
clone size: .; J gene: TRBJ2-1; V gene: TRBV4-2; D gene: TRBD1; CDR3 protein: CASSRNRGSSRNEQFF; CDR3 DNA: TGTGCCAGCAGCCGGAACAGGGGTTCAAGTCGCAATGAGCAGTTCTTC
clone size: .; J gene: TRBJ1-1; V gene: TRBV6-1; D gene: .; CDR3 protein: CASSERRGLYTEAFF; CDR3 DNA: TGTGCCAGCAGTGAGCGCAGAGGGCTGTACACTGAAGCTTTCTTT
clone size: .; J gene: TRBJ1-1; V gene: TRBV7-9; D gene: .; CDR3 protein: CASSNTPNTEAFF; CDR3 DNA: TGTGCCAGCAGCAACACGCCTAACACTGAAGCTTTCTTT
clone size: .; J gene: TRBJ1-5; V gene: TRBV27; D gene: .; CDR3 protein: CASSVTLNQPQHF; CDR3 DNA: TGTGCCAGCAGTGTGACACTCAATCAGCCCCAGCATTTT
clone size: .; J gene: TRBJ1-1; V gene: TRBV9; D gene: .; CDR3 protein: CASSVATSGGTEAFF; CDR3 DNA: TGTGCCAGCAGCGTAGCTACGAGTGGAGGAACTGAAGCTTTCTTT
clone size: .; J gene: TRBJ2-3; V gene: TRBV5-1; D gene: TRBD2; CDR3 protein: CASSLTTGLAVTDTQYF; CDR3 DNA: TGCGCCAGCAGCCTTACAACGGGACTAGCGGTCACAGATACGCAGTATTTT
clone size: .; J gene: TRBJ2-2; V gene: TRBV5-1; D gene: TRBD2; CDR3 protein: CASSLGLAYGGELFF; CDR3 DNA: TGCGCCAGCAGCTTGGGACTAGCGTACGGCGGGGAGCTGTTTTTT
clone size: .; J gene: TRBJ2-5; V gene: TRBV10-3; D gene: TRBD2; CDR3 protein: CAISEGLAGGPKETQYF; CDR3 DNA: TGTGCCATCAGTGAGGGACTAGCGGGGGGTCCTAAGGAGACCCAGTACTTC
clone size: .; J gene: TRBJ2-7; V gene: TRBV7-9; D gene: .; CDR3 protein: CASGGAGNEQYF; CDR3 DNA: TGTGCCAGCGGGGGGGCGGGGAACGAGCAGTACTTC
clone size: .; J gene: TRBJ1-1; V gene: TRBV7-9; D gene: .; CDR3 protein: CASSFGVGGTEAFF; CDR3 DNA: TGTGCCAGCAGCTTCGGAGTGGGGGGTACTGAAGCTTTCTTT
clone size: .; J gene: TRBJ2-2; V gene: TRBV6-6; D gene: TRBD1; CDR3 protein: CASATGDTGELFF; CDR3 DNA: TGTGCCAGTGCGACAGGGGACACCGGGGAGCTGTTTTTT
clone size: .; J gene: TRBJ2-7; V gene: TRBV5-1; D gene: TRBD2; CDR3 protein: CASSLGLAGAGEQYF; CDR3 DNA: TGCGCCAGCAGCTTGGGACTAGCGGGAGCTGGGGAGCAGTACTTC
clone size: .; J gene: TRBJ2-3; V gene: TRBV9; D gene: TRBD2; CDR3 protein: CASSAEAGASTDTQYF; CDR3 DNA: TGTGCCAGCAGCGCGGAGGCGGGAGCTAGCACAGATACGCAGTATTTT
clone size: .; J gene: TRBJ1-5; V gene: TRBV30; D gene: .; CDR3 protein: CAWNTGISNQPQHF; CDR3 DNA: TGTGCCTGGAATACGGGTATTAGCAATCAGCCCCAGCATTTT
clone size: .; J gene: TRBJ2-1; V gene: TRBV6-5; D gene: TRBD2; CDR3 protein: CASTSGGTYNEQFF; CDR3 DNA: TGTGCCAGCACCAGCGGGGGAACCTACAATGAGCAGTTCTTC
clone size: .; J gene: TRBJ1-1; V gene: TRBV6-5; D gene: .; CDR3 protein: CASSYSGRDTEAFF; CDR3 DNA: TGTGCCAGCAGTTATTCGGGCAGGGACACTGAAGCTTTCTTT
clone size: medium-sized; J gene: TRBJ1-2; V gene: TRBV13; D gene: TRBD1; CDR3 protein: CASSSGTGIDRHGYTF; CDR3 DNA: TGTGCCAGCAGCTCGGGGACAGGGATAGATAGACATGGCTACACCTTC
clone size: .; J gene: TRBJ1-3; V gene: TRBV6-1; D gene: .; CDR3 protein: CATWGGLSGNTIYF; CDR3 DNA: TGTGCAACTTGGGGGGGCCTCTCTGGAAACACCATATATTTT
clone size: once; J gene: TRBJ2-3; V gene: TRBV20-1; D gene: .; CDR3 protein: CSASSPDTQYF; CDR3 DNA: TGCAGTGCATCAAGCCCAGATACGCAGTATTTT
clone size: .; J gene: TRBJ1-5; V gene: TRBV6-5; D gene: TRBD1; CDR3 protein: CASSFGTGVGPQHF; CDR3 DNA: TGCGCCAGCAGTTTTGGGACAGGCGTCGGGCCCCAGCATTTT
clone size: .; J gene: TRBJ2-3; V gene: TRBV29-1; D gene: TRBD2; CDR3 protein: CSVSGGGGTDTQYF; CDR3 DNA: TGCAGCGTTTCGGGCGGGGGAGGGACAGATACGCAGTATTTT
clone size: .; J gene: TRBJ1-6; V gene: TRBV4-2; D gene: .; CDR3 protein: CASSPGEVSPLHF; CDR3 DNA: TGTGCCAGCAGCCCCGGTGAGGTTTCACCCCTCCACTTT
clone size: .; J gene: TRBJ2-7; V gene: TRBV28; D gene: .; CDR3 protein: CASQRGGRPYEQYF; CDR3 DNA: TGTGCCAGTCAGAGGGGGGGACGCCCCTACGAGCAGTACTTC
clone size: once; J gene: TRBJ2-2; V gene: TRBV10-3; D gene: .; CDR3 protein: CAIRRIGGASAGELFF; CDR3 DNA: TGTGCCATCAGGCGTATCGGGGGAGCTTCGGCCGGGGAGCTGTTTTTT
clone size: .; J gene: TRBJ2-1; V gene: TRBV27; D gene: TRBD2; CDR3 protein: CASSLTGGGGLPYNEQFF; CDR3 DNA: TGTGCCAGCAGTTTAACGGGAGGGGGGGGTTTGCCCTACAATGAGCAGTTCTTC
clone size: .; J gene: TRBJ2-7; V gene: TRBV9; D gene: TRBD1; CDR3 protein: CASTPTGGQGTHEQYF; CDR3 DNA: TGTGCCAGCACCCCAACGGGGGGACAGGGAACCCACGAGCAGTACTTC
clone size: .; J gene: TRBJ2-1; V gene: TRBV19; D gene: TRBD2; CDR3 protein: CASSPSGIKSYNEQFF; CDR3 DNA: TGTGCCAGTAGTCCAAGCGGGATAAAGTCCTACAATGAGCAGTTCTTC
clone size: .; J gene: TRBJ2-1; V gene: TRBV11-3; D gene: TRBD1; CDR3 protein: CASSGQGTALTDEQFF; CDR3 DNA: TGTGCCAGCAGCGGACAAGGGACAGCCTTAACGGATGAGCAGTTCTTC
clone size: .; J gene: TRBJ2-7; V gene: TRBV13; D gene: .; CDR3 protein: CASSPTRPGEQYF; CDR3 DNA: TGTGCCAGCAGTCCCACCCGACCCGGGGAGCAGTACTTC
clone size: .; J gene: TRBJ2-1; V gene: TRBV4-3; D gene: .; CDR3 protein: CASSQVAYDNEQFF; CDR3 DNA: TGCGCCAGCAGCCAAGTAGCATATGACAATGAGCAGTTCTTC
clone size: .; J gene: TRBJ2-5; V gene: TRBV5-1; D gene: .; CDR3 protein: CASSLRPGGVARAVKETQYF; CDR3 DNA: TGCGCCAGCAGCTTGCGGCCGGGTGGTGTAGCGCGAGCGGTTAAAGAGACCCAGTACTTC
clone size: .; J gene: TRBJ1-1; V gene: TRBV25-1; D gene: TRBD1; CDR3 protein: CASSESRTGGDTEAFF; CDR3 DNA: TGTGCCAGCAGTGAATCCAGGACAGGGGGGGACACTGAAGCTTTCTTT
clone size: .; J gene: TRBJ1-3; V gene: TRBV28; D gene: .; CDR3 protein: CASSLSFVYSGNTIYF; CDR3 DNA: TGTGCCAGCAGTTTGAGTTTCGTTTACTCTGGAAACACCATATATTTT
clone size: .; J gene: TRBJ1-2; V gene: TRBV6-1; D gene: TRBD1; CDR3 protein: CASSEGRGLAYGYTF; CDR3 DNA: TGTGCCAGCAGTGAAGGAAGGGGGCTGGCCTATGGCTACACCTTC
clone size: .; J gene: TRBJ2-6; V gene: TRBV27; D gene: TRBD1; CDR3 protein: CASTTGWGANVLTF; CDR3 DNA: TGTGCCAGCACGACAGGGTGGGGGGCCAACGTCCTGACTTTC
clone size: .; J gene: TRBJ1-2; V gene: TRBV29-1; D gene: .; CDR3 protein: CSVERPGRVYGYTF; CDR3 DNA: TGCAGCGTTGAGCGGCCAGGGAGGGTTTATGGCTACACCTTC
clone size: .; J gene: TRBJ2-1; V gene: TRBV7-9; D gene: .; CDR3 protein: CASDGGRRDEQFF; CDR3 DNA: TGTGCCAGCGATGGGGGGAGGAGGGATGAGCAGTTCTTC
clone size: .; J gene: TRBJ1-1; V gene: TRBV5-1; D gene: TRBD1; CDR3 protein: CASSLDGQGGGEAFF; CDR3 DNA: TGCGCCAGCTCCTTGGATGGACAGGGGGGTGGTGAAGCTTTCTTT
clone size: .; J gene: TRBJ1-1; V gene: TRBV9; D gene: .; CDR3 protein: CASSAGGGSTEAFF; CDR3 DNA: TGTGCCAGCAGCGCCGGGGGGGGGAGCACTGAAGCTTTCTTT
clone size: .; J gene: TRBJ2-1; V gene: TRBV7-9; D gene: TRBD1; CDR3 protein: CASSPTGGRTVSYNEQFF; CDR3 DNA: TGTGCCAGCAGCCCGACAGGGGGTCGTACAGTTTCCTACAATGAGCAGTTCTTC
clone size: .; J gene: TRBJ1-2; V gene: TRBV6-1; D gene: .; CDR3 protein: CASSEAPGHLNYGYTF; CDR3 DNA: TGTGCCAGCAGTGAAGCGCCGGGACACCTGAACTATGGCTACACCTTC
clone size: .; J gene: TRBJ2-3; V gene: TRBV4-3; D gene: TRBD2; CDR3 protein: CASSQDERGRTDTQYF; CDR3 DNA: TGCGCCAGCAGCCAAGATGAGCGGGGGCGCACAGATACGCAGTATTTT
clone size: .; J gene: TRBJ1-1; V gene: TRBV5-6; D gene: TRBD1; CDR3 protein: CASSLVRDRATEAFF; CDR3 DNA: TGTGCCAGCAGCTTAGTACGGGACAGGGCCACTGAAGCTTTCTTT
clone size: .; J gene: TRBJ2-7; V gene: TRBV7-2; D gene: TRBD2; CDR3 protein: CASSLALTSGGASYEQYF; CDR3 DNA: TGTGCCAGCAGCTTAGCGCTTACTAGCGGGGGGGCCAGTTACGAGCAGTACTTC